One T cell receptor (beta chain) is described in this entry. Its antigen is unknown. This entry belongs to a study of CD8 T cells in ankylosing spondylitis. Quantitative 5'-RACE with molecular barcodes was used to make the TCR beta libraries. TCRdb re-derived calls from the 5' RACE reads in MiXCR, one entry per CDR3 protein. The table has about 350,000 distinct CDR3 sequences, 20% to 25% seen once; the top ten hold 13%. There are 16 residues in the CDR3. The J segment lost 2 bases and the V segment lost 3 bases, leaving 7 bases of the junction unmatched. Germline CDR1 is ENHRY and CDR2 is SYGVKD. Study-level findings and limits: Clones linked to disease were reported to show significant enrichment in matched ankylosing spondylitis synovial fluid. Disease-linked clones were found to be CD8+ and relatively rare in peripheral blood.

The specimen sequenced was blood, either unsorted or a sorted T cell fraction (not recorded which). The sequence came from a male donor with ankylosing spondylitis or in good health (not recorded which). This sequence joins TRBV10-3 and TRBJ2-7; TRBD1 aligns across 10 bases. The chain's CDR3 is CAISEYGTGATYEQYF. The CDR3 DNA follows: TGTGCCATCAGTGAATACGGGACAGGGGCGACCTACGAGCAGTACTTC.